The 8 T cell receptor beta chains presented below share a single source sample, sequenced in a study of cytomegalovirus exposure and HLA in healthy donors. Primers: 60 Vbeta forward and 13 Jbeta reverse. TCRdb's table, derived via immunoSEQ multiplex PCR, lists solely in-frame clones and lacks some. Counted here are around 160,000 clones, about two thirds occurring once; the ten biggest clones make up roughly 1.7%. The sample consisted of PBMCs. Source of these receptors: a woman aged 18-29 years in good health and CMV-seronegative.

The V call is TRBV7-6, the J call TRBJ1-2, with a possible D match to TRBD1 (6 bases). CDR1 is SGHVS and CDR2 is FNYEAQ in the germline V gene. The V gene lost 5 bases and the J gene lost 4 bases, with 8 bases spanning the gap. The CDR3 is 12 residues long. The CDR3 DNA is TGTGCCAGCAGCCCGGACAGCTATGGCTACACCTTC. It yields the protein CASSPDSYGYTF. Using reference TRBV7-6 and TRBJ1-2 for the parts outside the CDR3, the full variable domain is GAGVSQSPRYKVTKRGQDVALRCDPISGHVSLYWYRQALGQGPEFLTYFNYEAQQDKSGLPNDRFSAERPEGSISTLTIQRTEQRDSAMYRCASSPDSYGYTFGSGTRLTVV.

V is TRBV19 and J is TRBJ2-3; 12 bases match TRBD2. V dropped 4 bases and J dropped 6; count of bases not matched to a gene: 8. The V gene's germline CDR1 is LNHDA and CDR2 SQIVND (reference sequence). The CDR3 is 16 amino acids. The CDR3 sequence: CASSTLLAGGRDTQYF. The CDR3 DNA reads TGTGCCAGTAGTACTTTACTAGCGGGAGGTAGGGATACGCAGTATTTT.

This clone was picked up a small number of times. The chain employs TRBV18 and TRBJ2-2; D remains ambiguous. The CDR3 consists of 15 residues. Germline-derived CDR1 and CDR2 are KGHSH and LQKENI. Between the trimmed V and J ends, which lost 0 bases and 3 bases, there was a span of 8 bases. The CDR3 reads CASSPPNSHTGELFF. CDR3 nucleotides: TGTGCCAGCTCACCACCTAACTCACACACCGGGGAGCTGTTTTTT.

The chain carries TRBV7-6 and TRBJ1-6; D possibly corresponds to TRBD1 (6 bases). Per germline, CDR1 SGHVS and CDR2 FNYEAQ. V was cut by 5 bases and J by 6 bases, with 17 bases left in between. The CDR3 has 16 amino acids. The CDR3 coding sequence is TGTGCCAGCAGCCAGGGAGGGGGGACCGCTAATTCACCCCTCCACTTT. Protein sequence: CASSQGGGTANSPLHF.

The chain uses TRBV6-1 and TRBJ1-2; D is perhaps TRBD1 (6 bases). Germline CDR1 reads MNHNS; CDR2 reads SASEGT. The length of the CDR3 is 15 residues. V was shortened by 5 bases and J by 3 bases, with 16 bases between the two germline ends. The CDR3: CASSNLRTADYGYTF. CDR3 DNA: TGTGCCAGCAGTAACCTAAGGACAGCGGACTATGGCTACACCTTC.

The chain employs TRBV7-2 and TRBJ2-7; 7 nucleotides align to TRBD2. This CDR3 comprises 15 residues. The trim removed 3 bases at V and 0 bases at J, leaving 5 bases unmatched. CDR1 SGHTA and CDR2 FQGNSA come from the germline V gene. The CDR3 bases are TGTGCCAGCAGCTTCGCTAGCGGAAACTCCTACGAGCAGTACGTC. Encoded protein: CASSFASGNSYEQYV.

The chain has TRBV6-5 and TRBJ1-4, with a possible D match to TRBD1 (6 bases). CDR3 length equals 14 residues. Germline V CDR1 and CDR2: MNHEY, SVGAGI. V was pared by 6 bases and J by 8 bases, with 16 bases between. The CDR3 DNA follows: TGTGCCAGCAGCGACAGGACGGGGTGGGAAAAACTGTTTTTT. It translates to CASSDRTGWEKLFF.

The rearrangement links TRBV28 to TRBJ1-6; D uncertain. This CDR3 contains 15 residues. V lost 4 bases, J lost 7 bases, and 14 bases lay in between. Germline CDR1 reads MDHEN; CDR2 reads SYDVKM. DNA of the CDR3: TGTGCCAGCAGTTCTCCACGACAAGAGAATTCACCCCTCCACTTT. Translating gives CASSSPRQENSPLHF.